This is a list of T cell receptor beta chains from one sample in a study of CD8+ T cells in alopecia areata. Libraries were prepared by immunoSEQ multiplex PCR; TCRdb keeps only in-frame clonotypes and omits some of them. Counted here are approximately 210,000 clones, approximately 61% occurring once; the ten biggest clones make up under 1.2%. The input for sequencing was CD4+ T cells sorted from blood, taken at week 24, from a patient treated with tofacitinib. The receptors originated from a human donor with alopecia areata. The CDR3 runs from the conserved cysteine through the conserved F or W. Fields, in order: V gene, J gene, D gene, clone size, CDR3 DNA, CDR3 protein. D genes are given only for firm matches. Clone size is given for some rows only: seen once, a few or many times, or a class if the clone is expanded.

TRBV11-3,TRBJ2-1,TRBD2,-,TGTGCCAGCAGCTCCCACATACTACTAGCGGGGGAGCCCAATGAGCAGTTCTTC,CASSSHILLAGEPNEQFF
TRBV29-1,TRBJ2-7,-,-,TGCAGCGTAACCCGATTTGGGATCGAGCAGTACTTC,CSVTRFGIEQYF
TRBV2,TRBJ1-2,TRBD1,-,TGTGCCAGCAGTGACCCAGGGGGCGGCTATGGCTACACCTTC,CASSDPGGGYGYTF
TRBV5-1,TRBJ2-3,-,few,TGCGCCAGCAGCTTAAGAAGGGATACGCAGTATTTT,CASSLRRDTQYF
TRBV6-5,TRBJ1-1,-,-,TGTGCCAGCAGTTACCACAGGGCCAACACTGAAGCTTTCTTT,CASSYHRANTEAFF
TRBV5-6,TRBJ1-5,-,-,TGTGCCAGCAGCCCAAGCGCTTGGTTGAATCAGCCCCAGCATTTT,CASSPSAWLNQPQHF
TRBV5-6,TRBJ2-7,TRBD1,-,TGTGCCAGCAGCTGGGACAGGGACGAGCAGTACTTC,CASSWDRDEQYF
TRBV19,TRBJ2-5,-,-,TGTGCCAGTAGTATAGGGCATCAAGAGACCCAGTACTTC,CASSIGHQETQYF
TRBV28,TRBJ2-4,TRBD2,-,TGTGCCAGCAGTTTATTAAAACTAGCGGGGACCGGGAAAAACATTCAGTACTTC,CASSLLKLAGTGKNIQYF
TRBV29-1,TRBJ2-5,TRBD2,-,TGCAGCGCCGCCCGGACTAGCGGTCAAGAGACCCAGTACTTC,CSAARTSGQETQYF
TRBV27,TRBJ1-6,TRBD1,-,TGTGCCAGCGGAAACAGGGGAAATTCACCCCTCCACTTT,CASGNRGNSPLHF
TRBV7-8,TRBJ1-4,-,once,TGTGCCAGCAGTTATAATGAAAAACTGTTTTTT,CASSYNEKLFF
TRBV9,TRBJ1-2,-,-,TGTGCCAGCAGCCCCCAGGGGACGGACTATGGCTACACCTTC,CASSPQGTDYGYTF
TRBV30,TRBJ1-6,-,-,TGTGCCTGGAGTGTTATTGACGGACCGAATTCACCCCTCCACTTT,CAWSVIDGPNSPLHF
TRBV5-1,TRBJ2-3,-,once,TGCGCCAGCAGGCGCGGAGTCACAGATACGCAGTATTTT,CASRRGVTDTQYF
TRBV9,TRBJ2-7,TRBD1,-,TGTGCCAGCAGCGTAGGAATAGGGGGCCACGAGCAGTACTTC,CASSVGIGGHEQYF
TRBV2,TRBJ2-3,TRBD2,-,TGTGCCAGCAGCCCGAGCGGGGGGAGAAGCAGCACAGATACGCAGTATTTT,CASSPSGGRSSTDTQYF
TRBV29-1,TRBJ1-1,TRBD1,-,TGCAGCGTGACAGGGAATTGGGTGGGAGCTTTCTTT,CSVTGNWVGAFF
TRBV25-1,TRBJ1-2,TRBD1,-,TGTGCCAGCAGTGAATCTCCAGGGGGGTCTAACTATGGCTACACCTTC,CASSESPGGSNYGYTF
TRBV30,TRBJ1-2,TRBD1,-,TGTGCCTGGTCGGACAGGCTCTATGGCTACACCTTC,CAWSDRLYGYTF
TRBV4-3,TRBJ2-5,-,-,TGCGCCAGCAGCCAGAGAACTGGGGCAGGAGAGACCCAGTACTTC,CASSQRTGAGETQYF
TRBV7-9,TRBJ2-3,TRBD2,-,TGTGCCAGCAGCGCTAGCGGGGGAAATACGCAGTATTTT,CASSASGGNTQYF
TRBV4-3,TRBJ1-2,-,few,TGCGCCAGCAGCCAAGATCTGTACAGAGCTAACTATGGCTACACCTTC,CASSQDLYRANYGYTF
TRBV30,TRBJ2-7,-,-,TGTGCCTGGAAGGTCCAGGGCCCCGAGCAGTACTTC,CAWKVQGPEQYF